This T cell receptor (beta chain) was identified during a study of tumor-infiltrating lymphocytes in localized non-small cell lung cancer. This CDR3 has 12 amino acids. V lost 6 bases and J lost 6; bases outside the gene matches: 1. The V gene's germline CDR1 is MGHDK and CDR2 SYGVNS. Findings and limits, study-wide: Immunotypes IM1 and IM2 had similar TCR-derived T-cell fractions.

With respect to this clone: The antigen remains unidentified.

Only in-frame clones appear in the TCRdb table, and some are missing; sequencing was by immunoSEQ multiplex PCR. The sample lists 20,000 or so clones, around 75% occurring once. This receptor was taken from a human donor with non-small cell lung cancer. What was sequenced was lung tumor tissue. This chain connects TRBV25-1 to TRBJ2-5; TRBD1 matches 10 bases. CDR3 region: CASRGQGQTQYF. The DNA for the CDR3 is TGTGCCAGCAGGGGACAGGGGCAGACCCAGTACTTC.